This is a list of T cell receptor beta chains from one sample in a study of T cell changes during pregnancy in multiple sclerosis. Generated by immunoSEQ multiplex PCR, the TCRdb table keeps only in-frame clones and is missing some. The profile shows 100,000 or so clones, 85% to 95% of them singletons. The starting material was peripheral blood, obtained in the first trimester of pregnancy. These receptor sequences come from a female donor with multiple sclerosis, enrolled in a pregnancy study. The CDR3 runs from the conserved cysteine through the conserved F or W. A D gene is named only where the DNA matches it firmly. Size is stated for part of the rows, as once, few or many counts, or as a class when the clone is expanded.

TRBD1,TRBJ1-1,.,TRBV5-1,TGCGCCAGCAGCGGTGGTGGGACAGGGGGGTATGAAGCTTTCTTT,CASSGGGTGGYEAFF
.,TRBJ1-5,.,TRBV4-2,TGTGCCAGCAGCCAAGTTGAGGGGGTCAATCAGCCCCAGCATTTT,CASSQVEGVNQPQHF
.,TRBJ1-3,.,TRBV7-2,TGTGCCAGCAGCCCTCGAGGTCCCTCTGGAAACACCATATATTTT,CASSPRGPSGNTIYF
.,TRBJ2-3,.,TRBV9,TGTGCCAGCAGCGTGTTAGGGGCTTGGGATACGCAGTATTTT,CASSVLGAWDTQYF
TRBD1,TRBJ1-1,.,TRBV4-1,TGCGCCAGCACCCCCCACCAGACAGGGCTGAACACTGAAGCTTTCTTT,CASTPHQTGLNTEAFF
.,TRBJ1-4,.,TRBV2,TGTGCCAGCAGTGAAAGGACAGCAACTAATGAAAAACTGTTTTTT,CASSERTATNEKLFF
TRBD1,TRBJ1-2,.,TRBV5-1,TGCGCCAGCAGCTTGGGGCCCGGGACAGGAGCCTATGGCTACACCTTC,CASSLGPGTGAYGYTF
TRBD2,TRBJ2-1,.,TRBV11-2,TGTGCCAGCAGCTTCGCAACGACTAGCTTTAGGAATGAGCAGTTCTTC,CASSFATTSFRNEQFF
.,TRBJ1-1,.,TRBV2,TGTGCCAGCAAACCGACAGAGAACACTGAAGCTTTCTTT,CASKPTENTEAFF
.,TRBJ1-2,.,TRBV9,TGTGCCAGCAGCGTAGCCGCTGGACAGAACTATGGCTACACCTTC,CASSVAAGQNYGYTF
.,TRBJ1-1,.,TRBV4-1,TGCGCCAGCAGCCCCGGACAGAACACTGAAGCTTTCTTT,CASSPGQNTEAFF
TRBD1,TRBJ1-4,.,TRBV9,TGTGCCAGCAGCGCATTGGACAGGAGAGAAAAACTGTTTTTT,CASSALDRREKLFF
.,TRBJ2-7,.,TRBV30,TGTGCCTGGAGATTTCAGGGGTATAACTACGAGCAGTACTTC,CAWRFQGYNYEQYF
.,TRBJ2-5,.,TRBV18,TGTGCCAGCTCACCGGATCGACCGGGTCCCCGTCAAGAGACCCAGTACTTC,CASSPDRPGPRQETQYF
TRBD1,TRBJ2-7,.,TRBV19,TGTGCCAGTAGTATCCCAAACGGACAGGGACTTTCGTCCGAGCAGTACTTC,CASSIPNGQGLSSEQYF
TRBD1,TRBJ1-1,.,TRBV4-1,TGCGCCAGCAGCCAAGTCTCTCAGGGGGCGGGGAACACTGAAGCTTTCTTT,CASSQVSQGAGNTEAFF
.,TRBJ1-3,.,TRBV19,TGTGCCAGTCTGGGTCGGGGCTCTGGAAACACCATATATTTT,CASLGRGSGNTIYF
TRBD1,TRBJ1-2,.,TRBV27,TGTGCCAGCAGCGCAGGGGGTCTATATGGCTACACCTTC,CASSAGGLYGYTF
TRBD2,TRBJ2-3,.,TRBV2,TGTGCCAGCCGAACACTAGCGGATGACACAGATACGCAGTATTTT,CASRTLADDTDTQYF
.,TRBJ2-2,.,TRBV7-3,TGTGCCAGCAGCTTAAAGGGGTGGGGCCTGGCCGGGGAGCTGTTTTTT,CASSLKGWGLAGELFF
TRBD1,TRBJ2-3,.,TRBV25-1,TGTGCCAGCACTCCCGGGACAGGGACCACAGATACGCAGTATTTT,CASTPGTGTTDTQYF
.,TRBJ2-7,.,TRBV6-4,TGTGCCAACCCCAGACTTCGGGAGCAGTACTTC,CANPRLREQYF
.,TRBJ2-7,once,TRBV6-1,TGTGCCAGCAGTGTAGACGGACAGAGCTCCTACGAGCAGTACTTC,CASSVDGQSSYEQYF
TRBD1,TRBJ2-1,.,TRBV2,TGTGCCAGCAGGATAGGACAGGGGAGCTCCTACAATGAGCAGTTCTTC,CASRIGQGSSYNEQFF
.,TRBJ1-2,.,TRBV9,TGTGCCAGCAGCGTAGGGGTTAGTAGGACAGTAGTCTATGGCTACACCTTC,CASSVGVSRTVVYGYTF
.,TRBJ1-5,.,TRBV6-1,TGTGCCAGCAGTGAGTACAGGGCTTATAGCAATCAGCCCCAGCATTTT,CASSEYRAYSNQPQHF
.,TRBJ2-5,.,TRBV27,TGTGCCAGCAGTTCTAGAGCGCCCATTATGGGAGAGACCCAGTACTTC,CASSSRAPIMGETQYF
TRBD2,TRBJ2-3,.,TRBV5-1,TGCGCCAGCTCTTCTGCGACTAGCGCGATAGATACGCAGTATTTT,CASSSATSAIDTQYF
TRBD1,TRBJ1-4,.,TRBV27,TGTGCCAGCAGTTCGGACAGGGAACTGTTTTTT,CASSSDRELFF
TRBD1,TRBJ1-4,few,TRBV14,TGTGCCAGCAACCTAGGGGGCCATGAAAAACTGTTTTTT,CASNLGGHEKLFF
.,TRBJ2-7,.,TRBV2,TGTGCCAGCACCCTGGGGGCCCGGGGGGCCGACTACGAGCAGTACTTC,CASTLGARGADYEQYF
.,TRBJ1-2,.,TRBV12-5,TGTGCTAGTGGTTTCGCGGGACGTAGCTATGGCTACACCTTC,CASGFAGRSYGYTF
.,TRBJ2-3,once,TRBV6-1,TGTGCCAGCAGTGAAGGACCGGGTTTGGATACGCAGTATTTT,CASSEGPGLDTQYF